Below, 30 T cell receptor beta chains from the same sample are listed, as sequenced in a study of blood T cells in healthy people across ages. Alongside a J-beta primer mix, a sample-barcoded 5' primer served in a second PCR lasting about 7 to 11 cycles. TCRdb re-analysed the 5' RACE reads in MiXCR, keeping a single row per CDR3 protein. The sample has hundreds of thousands of distinct CDR3 sequences; 21% are singletons. Material: blood. The receptors shown here come from a man between 65 and 85 years old in good health.

On this clonotype: The CDR3 end shows no conserved phenylalanine or tryptophan, and so a read error is likely. The DNA is omitted, as the CDR3 cannot be located on it reliably, and the CDR3 follows TCRdb's listing. V gene TRBV6-2 or TRBV6-3 combines with J gene TRBJ1-2; no check of the table's D call, TRBD1, against the DNA was made. Germline-derived CDR1 and CDR2 are MNHEY and SVGEGT. Ends included, the CDR3 has 16 residues. CDR3 sequence: CASTPGQAVPYYGCTL.

The chain is built from TRBV11-2 and TRBJ2-7; 7 bases agree with TRBD2. V was pared by 2 bases and J by 3 bases, with 4 bases of the junction left unmatched. CDR3 size: 14 residues. CDR1 is SGHAT, CDR2 FQNNGV, per germline. CDR3 residues: CASSLYGTNYEQYF. The DNA of the CDR3 is TGTGCCAGCAGCTTATACGGGACTAACTACGAGCAGTACTTC.

The V and J genes are TRBV7-9 and TRBJ2-5; D not resolved. This CDR3 is built from 12 residues. The germline gives CDR1 SEHNR, CDR2 FQNEAQ (reference sequence). Trimming pared 7 bases from V and 1 base from J, leaving 7 bases between. Written as DNA, the CDR3 is TGTGCCAGCACCGCTAGCCAAGAGACCCAGTACTTC. Residues: CASTASQETQYF.

This clonotype was seen ten or more times. The V and J genes are TRBV5-1 and TRBJ2-5; no definite D call. The V and J ends lost 2 bases and 1 base respectively, with 3 bases between them. The CDR3 totals 12 residues. In germline, CDR1 is SGHRS, CDR2 YFSETQ. The CDR3 nucleotides are TGCGCCAGCAGCTTCACCCAAGAGACCCAGTACTTC. It yields the protein CASSFTQETQYF.

This clonotype turned up a few times. One end of the junction is discordant with germline, which a read error may explain. This CDR3 is CASSFRTNQETQHF. The CDR3 nucleotides are TGTGCCAGCAGCTTCAGGACAAACCAAGAGACCCAGCACTTC. V is TRBV7-2 and J is TRBJ2-5; a possible D gene is TRBD1 (5 bases). The V gene's germline CDR1 is SGHTA and CDR2 FQGNSA. CDR3 size: 14 residues. Full variable domain (outside the CDR3, taken from reference TRBV7-2 and TRBJ2-5): GAGVSQSPSNKVTEKGKDVELRCDPISGHTALYWYRQSLGQGLEFLIYFQGNSAPDKSGLPSDRFSAERTGGSVSTLTIQRTQQEDSAVYLCASSFRTNQETQHFGPGTRLLVL.

The J gene is TRBJ1-1, the V gene TRBV18; the D gene is possibly TRBD1 (6 bases). This CDR3 has 16 residues. Trimming left V 3 bases short and J 1 base short, with 15 bases between. Germline V gene data show CDR1 as KGHSH and CDR2 as LQKENI. The chain's CDR3 is CASSPGGGPGNTEAFF. CDR3 nucleotide sequence: TGTGCCAGCTCACCTGGAGGGGGGCCGGGGAACACTGAAGCTTTCTTT.

This clonotype was seen more than once but under ten times. The chain links TRBV4-1 to TRBJ2-3, with D unclear. This CDR3 is 15 amino acids long. Germline V gene sequence: CDR1 MGHRA, CDR2 YSYEKL. Trimming cost V 6 bases and J 1 base, with 14 bases left between them. CDR3 nucleotides: TGCGCCAGCAGTCGCGAATGGGTTGGCACAGATACGCAGTATTTT. Translation gives CASSREWVGTDTQYF.

The J gene is TRBJ2-2, the V gene TRBV12-3 or TRBV12-4, with 11 nucleotides matching TRBD2. V dropped 6 bases and J dropped 3; count of bases not matched to a gene: 12. The CDR3 spans 18 residues. The CDR3 reads CASRPGTSGAKHTGELFF. The CDR3, as DNA: TGTGCCAGCAGGCCCGGGACTAGCGGAGCTAAACACACCGGGGAGCTGTTTTTT.

A note on this clonotype: A junction boundary mismatches the germline segment, possibly from a read error. This chain joins TRBV6-2 or TRBV6-3 and TRBJ2-5, with TRBD2 matching over 8 bases. Germline CDR1 is MNHEY and CDR2 is SVGEGT. This CDR3 contains 15 residues. The DNA of the CDR3 is TGTGCCAGCAGTCTACTAGCGGAGAACCAAGAGACCCAGTCCTTC. Encoded protein: CASSLLAENQETQSF.

V usage is TRBV20-1 and J usage is TRBJ1-4, with unresolved D. The germline V gene has CDR1 DFQATT and CDR2 SNEGSKA (reference sequence). V lost 4 bases, J lost 0 bases, and 9 bases lay in between. This CDR3 is built from 14 residues. CDR3 nucleotide sequence: TGCAGTGCTATCAACGGAGCAACTAATGAAAAACTGTTTTTT. Encoded protein: CSAINGATNEKLFF.

The chain carries TRBV20-1 and TRBJ2-2; no clear D gene. With 5 bases removed from V and 1 base from J, the gap between germline ends came to 2 bases. The CDR3 loop spans 11 amino acids. Per the germline V gene, CDR1 is DFQATT and CDR2 is SNEGSKA (reference sequence). The DNA for the CDR3 is TGCAGTGCTCGGAACACCGGGGAGCTGTTTTTT. It encodes CSARNTGELFF.

A remark on this clonotype: Relative to the germline gene, one junction end is altered; a read error may explain this. The J gene is TRBJ2-1, the V gene TRBV20-1, with 8 bases fitting TRBD1. CDR1 and CDR2 from the germline V gene are DFQATT and SNEGSKA (reference sequence). The CDR3 loop spans 15 amino acids. The CDR3 spells CSAGNRGSSHNEQFF. In DNA, the CDR3 is TGCAGTGCTGGTAACAGGGGGAGCTCCCACAATGAGCAGTTCTTC.

The V gene is TRBV12-3 or TRBV12-4, the J gene TRBJ2-3; D not resolved. Trimming removed 1 base at V and 0 bases at J, with 5 bases between. The CDR3 is 14 residues long. CDR3 protein: CASSLVESTDTQYF. The CDR3 DNA reads TGTGCCAGCAGTTTAGTCGAAAGCACAGATACGCAGTATTTT.

This clonotype was recorded a few times. J is TRBJ2-1 and V is TRBV27; tentative D call: TRBD2 (6 bases). CDR3 length equals 15 residues. The germline gives CDR1 MNHEY, CDR2 SMNVEV (reference sequence). Trimming took 5 bases from V and 6 from J, leaving 17 bases between them. This chain's CDR3 is CASSLRDSTLNEQFF. CDR3 nucleotides: TGTGCCAGCAGTCTCCGGGACTCCACCCTCAATGAGCAGTTCTTC.

This clonotype has ten or more counts. This chain uses TRBV29-1 with TRBJ2-7; a weak D match, TRBD2 (5 bases). Trimming pared 5 bases from V and 7 bases from J, leaving 9 bases between. CDR1 is SQVTM and CDR2 is ANQGSEA in the germline V gene. The CDR3 runs 10 residues. The CDR3, as DNA: TGCAGCGTTTTGGGGAGAGAGCAGTACTTC. Its protein is CSVLGREQYF.

The V gene is TRBV7-9, the J gene TRBJ2-5, with 9 bases matching TRBD1. The V gene end was trimmed by 5 bases and the J gene end by 5 bases; junction bases not matched to a gene: 12. Looked up from germline, CDR1 is SEHNR and CDR2 is FQNEAQ (reference sequence). The CDR3 totals 16 residues. The CDR3 region has the DNA TGTGCCAGCAGCGCCAGAGGGACAGGGAAGGTGGAGACCCAGTACTTC. This sequence encodes CASSARGTGKVETQYF. Variable domain in full (rest from reference TRBV7-9 and TRBJ2-5): DTGVSQNPRHKITKRGQNVTFRCDPISEHNRLYWYRQTLGQGPEFLTYFQNEAQLEKSRLLSDRFSAERPKGSFSTLEIQRTEQGDSAMYLCASSARGTGKVETQYFGPGTRLLVL.

V gene TRBV20-1 combines with J gene TRBJ2-7; 9 bases line up with TRBD2. After removal of 5 bases from V and 5 bases from J, the junction contained 7 bases not matched to a gene. There are 13 residues in the CDR3. Germline loops: CDR1 DFQATT, CDR2 SNEGSKA (reference sequence). CDR3 protein: CSALNSGSHEQYF. In DNA form, the CDR3 reads TGCAGTGCTTTGAATAGCGGGAGCCACGAGCAGTACTTC.

This clonotype was observed a handful of times. This chain joins TRBV3-1 and TRBJ1-5; D call uncertain. This CDR3 is 14 amino acids long. V shed 1 base and J shed 4 bases, with 8 bases lying between them. Germline CDR1 LGHDT, CDR2 YNNKEL (reference sequence). The CDR3 loop reads CASSQGARNQPQHF. CDR3 nucleotide sequence: TGTGCCAGCAGCCAAGGCGCGAGGAATCAGCCCCAGCATTTT.

The chain employs TRBV20-1 and TRBJ1-1; tentatively, D is TRBD1 (6 bases). Looked up from germline, CDR1 is DFQATT and CDR2 is SNEGSKA (reference sequence). V lost 7 bases, J lost 4 bases, and 13 bases lay in between. This CDR3 is built from 12 residues. This CDR3 is CSGGGQSTEAFF. In nucleotides, the CDR3 is TGCAGTGGAGGGGGGCAGAGCACTGAAGCTTTCTTT.

The table lists this clonotype with a few counts. The chain employs TRBV4-1 and TRBJ2-5; no clear D. The closer fit of TRBJ2-1 to the DNA end suggests the J call may be wrong. This CDR3 is built from 14 residues. The germline CDR1 and CDR2 sequences are MGHRA and YSYEKL. CDR3 in amino acids: CASSQGLGKYEQFF. In nucleotides, the CDR3 is TGCGCCAGCAGCCAGGGGTTAGGCAAGTATGAGCAGTTCTTC.

This clonotype has only a few counts. The CDR3 spells CASSQGPREQFF. DNA for the CDR3: TGCGCCAGCAGCCAAGGTCCCCGTGAGCAGTTCTTC. V and J are TRBV4-3 and TRBJ2-1; D is uncertain. V gave up 1 base and J gave up 9 bases, with 7 bases separating them. The CDR3 contains 12 residues. Germline CDR1 and CDR2: LGHNA and YSLEER.

This clonotype was seen more than once but under ten times. This chain connects TRBV18 to TRBJ2-3; D is unclear. Deletions cut 6 bases from V and 0 bases from J, with 13 bases between. The CDR3 spans 15 residues. The germline gives CDR1 KGHSH, CDR2 LQKENI. CDR3 in DNA: TGTGCCAGCTCTTTGACTCCTCACAGCACAGATACGCAGTATTTT. It codes for CASSLTPHSTDTQYF.

The chain links TRBV2 to TRBJ2-5; D possibly uses TRBD1 or TRBD2 (5 bases each). This CDR3 comprises 14 residues. Germline assignment: CDR1 SNHLY and CDR2 FYNNEI. Trimming shortened V by 2 bases and J by 4 bases, and 11 bases separated the two germline ends. This CDR3 reads CASSESGGGETQYF. In DNA form, the CDR3 reads TGTGCCAGCAGTGAATCTGGGGGTGGAGAGACCCAGTACTTC.

There are many counts of this clonotype. The chain carries TRBV6-2 or TRBV6-3 and TRBJ2-1, with a weak D call TRBD2 (6 bases). V was shortened by 8 bases and J by 5 bases, with 31 bases between the two germline ends. The CDR3 covers 19 residues. CDR1 is MNHEY and CDR2 is SVGEGT in the germline V gene. CDR3 coding DNA: TGTGCCAGCTCCCTTGAGGGCCCCGGCCTCCGACTAGGCAACAATGAGCAGTTCTTC. Protein: CASSLEGPGLRLGNNEQFF.

The V gene is TRBV2, the J gene TRBJ2-1; 9 nucleotides match TRBD1. The J call is uncertain, as TRBJ2-7 better fits the DNA end. From germline, CDR1 is SNHLY and CDR2 FYNNEI. The CDR3 loop spans 15 amino acids. This chain's CDR3 is CASSEKDRGLYEQYF. Written as DNA, the CDR3 is TGTGCCAGCAGTGAGAAGGACAGGGGTCTTTACGAGCAGTACTTC.

The chain combines TRBV4-2 with TRBJ2-1; D not resolved. The CDR3 totals 13 residues. CDR1 LGHNA and CDR2 YNFKEQ come from the germline V gene. V was clipped by 0 bases and J by 7 bases, with 7 bases between them. The CDR3: CASSQDGPNEQFF. For the CDR3, the DNA is TGTGCCAGCAGCCAAGATGGGCCGAATGAGCAGTTCTTC.

This clonotype has only a few counts. A junction end diverges from the germline sequence, so it may reflect a read error. The J gene is TRBJ2-3, the V gene TRBV7-7, with D uncertain. This CDR3 spans 13 amino acids. Germline V gives CDR1 SSHAT, CDR2 FNYEAQ (reference sequence). The CDR3 reads CASSLFAWDTQYF. CDR3 DNA: TGTGCTAGCAGCTTATTTGCCTGGGATACGCAGTATTTT.

The gene calls are TRBV20-1 and TRBJ2-7; 7 bases are a match to TRBD2. J was trimmed by 5 bases and V by 0 bases; bases with no gene match: 16. Germline V lookup: CDR1 DFQATT, CDR2 SNEGSKA (reference sequence). This CDR3 has 17 residues. DNA for the CDR3: TGCAGTGCTAGAGATGTTAGTTCTGGGGGGGGGTTTAACGAGCAGTACTTC. This translates into CSARDVSSGGGFNEQYF.

This clonotype was counted a few times. V gene TRBV28 combines with J gene TRBJ1-3, with 9 bases aligning to TRBD1. V shed 3 bases and J 4 bases; nucleotides not matched to a gene: 1. The CDR3 spans 14 residues. Looked up from germline, CDR1 is MDHEN and CDR2 is SYDVKM. As DNA, the CDR3 is TGTGCCAGCAGTTTCGACAGGGGGGGAAACACCATATATTTT. It yields the protein CASSFDRGGNTIYF.

This clonotype was seen more than once but under ten times. This chain connects TRBV6-1 to TRBJ2-5; TRBD2 matches 8 bases. Germline CDR1 is MNHNS and CDR2 is SASEGT. This CDR3 is 13 amino acids long. V lost 4 bases, J lost 5 bases, and 3 bases stayed unmatched. DNA of the CDR3: TGTGCCAGCAGTGGAGCGGGAGTGGAGACCCAGTACTTC. Translated: CASSGAGVETQYF.